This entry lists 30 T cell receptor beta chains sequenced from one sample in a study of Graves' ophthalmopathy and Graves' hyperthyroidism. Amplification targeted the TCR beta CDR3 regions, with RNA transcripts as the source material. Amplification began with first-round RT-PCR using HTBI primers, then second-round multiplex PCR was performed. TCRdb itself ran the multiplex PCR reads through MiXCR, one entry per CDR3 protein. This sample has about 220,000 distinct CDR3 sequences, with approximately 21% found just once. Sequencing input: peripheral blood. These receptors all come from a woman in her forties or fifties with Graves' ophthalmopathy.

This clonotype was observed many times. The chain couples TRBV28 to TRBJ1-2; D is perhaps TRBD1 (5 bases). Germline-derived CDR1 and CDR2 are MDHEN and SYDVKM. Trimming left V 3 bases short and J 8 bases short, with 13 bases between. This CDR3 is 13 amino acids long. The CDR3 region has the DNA TGTGCCAGCAGTTTGAGGACACCGGCGGGCTACACCTTC. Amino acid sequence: CASSLRTPAGYTF.

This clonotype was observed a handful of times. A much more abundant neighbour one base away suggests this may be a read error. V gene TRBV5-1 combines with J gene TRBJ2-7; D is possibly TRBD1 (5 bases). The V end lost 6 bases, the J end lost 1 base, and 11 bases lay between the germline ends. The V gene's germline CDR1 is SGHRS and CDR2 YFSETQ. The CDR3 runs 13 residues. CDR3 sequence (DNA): TGCGCCAGCAACACCCAGGGATCCTACGAGCAGTACTTC. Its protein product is CASNTQGSYEQYF.

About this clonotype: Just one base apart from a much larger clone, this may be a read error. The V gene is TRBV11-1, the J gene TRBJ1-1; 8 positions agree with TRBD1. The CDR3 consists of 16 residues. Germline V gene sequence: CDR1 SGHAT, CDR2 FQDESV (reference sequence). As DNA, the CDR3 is TGTGCCAGCAGCTTTCGCGGACAGGGCGGGAACAATGAAGCTTTCTTT. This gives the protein CASSFRGQGGNNEAFF.

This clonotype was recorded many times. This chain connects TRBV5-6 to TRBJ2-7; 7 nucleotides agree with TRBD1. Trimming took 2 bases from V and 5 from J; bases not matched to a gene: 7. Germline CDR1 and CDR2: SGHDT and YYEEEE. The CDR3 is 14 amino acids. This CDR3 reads CASSLSPGGHEQYF. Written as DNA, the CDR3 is TGTGCCAGCAGCTTATCGCCAGGGGGACACGAGCAGTACTTC.

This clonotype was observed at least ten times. The CDR3 region has the DNA TGTGCCAGCAGTGAATGGGGGACATCTCATCAGCCCCAGCATTTT. Residues: CASSEWGTSHQPQHF. The gene calls are TRBV6-1 and TRBJ1-5, with a tentative D call TRBD1 (6 bases). Germline V gives CDR1 MNHNS, CDR2 SASEGT. The ends were cut back, 2 bases at V and 5 bases at J, with 13 bases in the middle. The length of the CDR3 is 15 residues.

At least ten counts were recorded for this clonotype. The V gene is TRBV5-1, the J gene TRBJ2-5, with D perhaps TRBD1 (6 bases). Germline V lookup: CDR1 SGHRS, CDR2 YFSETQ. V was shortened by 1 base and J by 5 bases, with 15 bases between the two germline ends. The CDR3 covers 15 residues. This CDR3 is CASSLFARGWETQYF. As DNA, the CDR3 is TGCGCCAGCAGCTTGTTTGCCAGGGGATGGGAGACCCAGTACTTC. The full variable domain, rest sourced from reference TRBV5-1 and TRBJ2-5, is KAGVTQTPRYLIKTRGQQVTLSCSPISGHRSVSWYQQTPGQGLQFLFEYFSETQRNKGNFPGRFSGRQFSNSRSEMNVSTLELGDSALYLCASSLFARGWETQYFGPGTRLLVL.

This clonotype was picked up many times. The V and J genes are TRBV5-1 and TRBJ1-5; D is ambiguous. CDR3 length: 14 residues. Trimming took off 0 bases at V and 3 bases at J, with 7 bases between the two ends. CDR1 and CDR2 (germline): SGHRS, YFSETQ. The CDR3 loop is CASSLVPDNQPQHF. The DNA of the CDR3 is TGCGCCAGCAGCTTGGTGCCAGACAATCAGCCCCAGCATTTT.

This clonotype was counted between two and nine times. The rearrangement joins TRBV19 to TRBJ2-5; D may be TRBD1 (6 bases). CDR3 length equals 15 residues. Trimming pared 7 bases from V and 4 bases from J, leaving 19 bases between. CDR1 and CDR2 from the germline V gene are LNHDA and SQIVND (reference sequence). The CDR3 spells CASNKGGGATETQYF. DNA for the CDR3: TGTGCCAGTAACAAAGGGGGTGGGGCAACAGAGACCCAGTACTTC.

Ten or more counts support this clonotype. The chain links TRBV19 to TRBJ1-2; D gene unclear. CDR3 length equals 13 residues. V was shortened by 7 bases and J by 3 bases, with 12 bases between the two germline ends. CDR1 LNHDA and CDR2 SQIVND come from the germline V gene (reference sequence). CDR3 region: CASTLSPDYGYTF. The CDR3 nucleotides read TGTGCCAGTACCCTAAGTCCAGACTATGGCTACACCTTC.

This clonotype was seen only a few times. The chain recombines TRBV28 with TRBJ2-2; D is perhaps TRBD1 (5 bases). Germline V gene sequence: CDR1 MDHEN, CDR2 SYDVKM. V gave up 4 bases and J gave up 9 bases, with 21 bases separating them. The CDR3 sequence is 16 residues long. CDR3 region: CASSSPGLGPLRELFF. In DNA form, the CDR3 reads TGTGCCAGCAGTTCCCCCGGGTTGGGGCCTCTCAGGGAGCTGTTTTTT.

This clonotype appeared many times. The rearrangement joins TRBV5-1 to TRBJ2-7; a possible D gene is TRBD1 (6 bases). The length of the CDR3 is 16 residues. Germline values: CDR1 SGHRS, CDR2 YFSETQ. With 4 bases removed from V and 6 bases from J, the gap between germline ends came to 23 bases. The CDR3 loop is CASSQTGQSLGGEQYF. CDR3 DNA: TGCGCCAGCAGCCAGACAGGACAGAGTCTAGGGGGCGAGCAGTACTTC.

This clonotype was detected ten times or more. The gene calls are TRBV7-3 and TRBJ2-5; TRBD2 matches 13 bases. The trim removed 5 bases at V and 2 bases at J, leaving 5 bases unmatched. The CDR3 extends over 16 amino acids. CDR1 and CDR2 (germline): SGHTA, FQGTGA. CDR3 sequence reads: CASSVGTSGTQETQYF. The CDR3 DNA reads TGTGCCAGCAGCGTCGGGACTAGCGGGACGCAAGAGACCCAGTACTTC.

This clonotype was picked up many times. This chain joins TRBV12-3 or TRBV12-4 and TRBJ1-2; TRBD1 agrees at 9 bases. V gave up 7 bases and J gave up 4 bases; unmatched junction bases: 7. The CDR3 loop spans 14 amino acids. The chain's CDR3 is CASTGTGIGYGYTF. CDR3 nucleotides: TGTGCCAGCACGGGGACAGGGATCGGCTATGGCTACACCTTC.

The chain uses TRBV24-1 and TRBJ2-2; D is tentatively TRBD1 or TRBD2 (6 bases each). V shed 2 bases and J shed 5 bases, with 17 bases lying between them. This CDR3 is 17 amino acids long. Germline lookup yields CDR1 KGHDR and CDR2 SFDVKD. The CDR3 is CATSDSIRQGRTGELFF. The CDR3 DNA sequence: TGTGCCACCAGTGATTCCATAAGGCAGGGGAGGACCGGGGAGCTGTTTTTT.

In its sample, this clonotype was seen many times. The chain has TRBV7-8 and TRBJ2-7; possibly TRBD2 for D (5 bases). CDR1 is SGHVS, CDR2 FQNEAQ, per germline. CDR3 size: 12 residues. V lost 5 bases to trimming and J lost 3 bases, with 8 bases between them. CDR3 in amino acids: CASSQDYYEQYF. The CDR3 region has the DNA TGTGCCAGCAGCCAAGACTACTACGAGCAGTACTTC.

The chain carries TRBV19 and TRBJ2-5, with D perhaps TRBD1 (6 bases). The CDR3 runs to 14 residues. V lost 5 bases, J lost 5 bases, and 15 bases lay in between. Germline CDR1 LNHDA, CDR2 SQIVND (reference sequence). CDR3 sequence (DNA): TGTGCCAGTAGTTTCCAGGGGAGTGTGGAGACCCAGTACTTC. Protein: CASSFQGSVETQYF.

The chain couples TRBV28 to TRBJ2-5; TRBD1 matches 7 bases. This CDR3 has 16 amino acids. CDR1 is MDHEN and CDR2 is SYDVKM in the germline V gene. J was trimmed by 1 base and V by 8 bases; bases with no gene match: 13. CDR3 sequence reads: CASLSRDSKFQETQYF. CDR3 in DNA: TGTGCCAGCCTCTCCCGGGACAGCAAATTCCAAGAGACCCAGTACTTC.

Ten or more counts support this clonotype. The CDR3 region has the DNA TGTGCCAGTAACATTGGGTCCAGCTCTGGAAACACCATATATTTT. Encoded protein: CASNIGSSSGNTIYF. The chain carries TRBV19 and TRBJ1-3; D unresolved. The V gene lost 7 bases and the J gene lost 0 bases, with 13 bases spanning the gap. The CDR3 has 15 amino acids. CDR1 and CDR2 (germline): LNHDA, SQIVND (reference sequence). Based on the CDR3 plus reference TRBV19 and TRBJ1-3, the full variable domain is DGGITQSPKYLFRKEGQNVTLSCEQNLNHDAMYWYRQDPGQGLRLIYYSQIVNDFQKGDIAEGYSVSREKKESFPLTVTSAQKNPTAFYLCASNIGSSSGNTIYFGEGSWLTVV.

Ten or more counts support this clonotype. The CDR3 nucleotides are TGTGCCAGTAGTACGTGGGACAGTGGAAACACCATATATTTT. Translation gives CASSTWDSGNTIYF. The rearrangement links TRBV19 to TRBJ1-3, with TRBD1 matching 7 bases. With 4 bases clipped from V and 3 bases from J, the junction kept 3 bases outside the gene matches. The CDR3 spans 14 residues. Per germline, CDR1 LNHDA and CDR2 SQIVND (reference sequence).

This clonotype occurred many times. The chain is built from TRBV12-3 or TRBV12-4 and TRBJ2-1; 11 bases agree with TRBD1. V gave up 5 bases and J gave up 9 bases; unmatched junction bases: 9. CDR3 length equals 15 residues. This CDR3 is CASSTTGQGAVEQFF. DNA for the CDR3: TGTGCCAGCAGTACCACCGGACAGGGGGCGGTTGAGCAGTTCTTC.

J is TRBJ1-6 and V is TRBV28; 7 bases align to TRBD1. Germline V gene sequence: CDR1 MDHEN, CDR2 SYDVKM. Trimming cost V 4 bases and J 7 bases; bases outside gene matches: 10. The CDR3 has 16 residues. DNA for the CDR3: TGTGCCAGCAGTTCGACCGGGACAGCCCAAAATTCACCCCTCCACTTT. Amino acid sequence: CASSSTGTAQNSPLHF.

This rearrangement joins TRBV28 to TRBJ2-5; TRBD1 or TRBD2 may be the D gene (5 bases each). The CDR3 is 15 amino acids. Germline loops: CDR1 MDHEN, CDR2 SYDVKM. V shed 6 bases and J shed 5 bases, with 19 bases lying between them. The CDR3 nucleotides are TGTGCCAGCAGCCTAACGGGGCGAGCCGGGGAGACCCAGTACTTC. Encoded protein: CASSLTGRAGETQYF.

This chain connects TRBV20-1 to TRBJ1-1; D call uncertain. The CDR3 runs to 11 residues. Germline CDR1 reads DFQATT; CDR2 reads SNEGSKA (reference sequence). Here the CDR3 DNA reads TGCAGCGCTGAAACGGAGGTTGAAGCTTTCTTT. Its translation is CSAETEVEAFF.

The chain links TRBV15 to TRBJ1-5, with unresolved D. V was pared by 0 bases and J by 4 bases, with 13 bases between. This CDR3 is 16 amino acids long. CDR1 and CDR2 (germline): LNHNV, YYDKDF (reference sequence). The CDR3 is CATSRDPEYGNQPQHF. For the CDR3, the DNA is TGTGCCACCAGCAGAGATCCAGAGTACGGTAATCAGCCCCAGCATTTT.

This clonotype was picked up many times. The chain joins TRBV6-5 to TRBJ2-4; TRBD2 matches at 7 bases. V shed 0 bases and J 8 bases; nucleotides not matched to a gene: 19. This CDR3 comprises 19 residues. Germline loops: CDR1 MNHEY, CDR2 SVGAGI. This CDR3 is CASSYSVGGVGNKRDIQYF. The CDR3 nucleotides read TGTGCCAGCAGTTACTCGGTGGGGGGGGTAGGAAACAAGAGGGACATTCAGTACTTC.

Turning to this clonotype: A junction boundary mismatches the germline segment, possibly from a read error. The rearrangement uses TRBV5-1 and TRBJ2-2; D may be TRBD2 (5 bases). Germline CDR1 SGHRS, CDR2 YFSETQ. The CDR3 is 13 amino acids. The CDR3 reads CASMYSGTEELFF. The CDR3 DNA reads TGCGCCAGCATGTACAGCGGCACCGAGGAGCTGTTTTTT. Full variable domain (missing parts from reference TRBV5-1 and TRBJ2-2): KAGVTQTPRYLIKTRGQQVTLSCSPISGHRSVSWYQQTPGQGLQFLFEYFSETQRNKGNFPGRFSGRQFSNSRSEMNVSTLELGDSALYLCASMYSGTEELFFGEGSRLTVL.

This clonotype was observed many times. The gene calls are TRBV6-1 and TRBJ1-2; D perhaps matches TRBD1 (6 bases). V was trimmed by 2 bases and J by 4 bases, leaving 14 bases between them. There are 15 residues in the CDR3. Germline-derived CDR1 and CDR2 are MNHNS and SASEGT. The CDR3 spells CASSEFQGPIYGYTF. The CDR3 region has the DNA TGTGCCAGCAGTGAATTCCAGGGGCCTATCTATGGCTACACCTTC.

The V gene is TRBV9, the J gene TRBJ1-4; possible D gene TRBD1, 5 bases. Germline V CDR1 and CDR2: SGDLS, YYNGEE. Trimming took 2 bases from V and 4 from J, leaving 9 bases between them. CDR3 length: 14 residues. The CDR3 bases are TGTGCCAGCAGCGTTGGGGACCGTAATGAAAAACTGTTTTTT. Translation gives CASSVGDRNEKLFF. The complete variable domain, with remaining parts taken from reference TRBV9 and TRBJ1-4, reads DSGVTQTPKHLITATGQRVTLRCSPRSGDLSVYWYQQSLDQGLQFLIQYYNGEERAKGNILERFSAQQFPDLHSELNLSSLELGDSALYFCASSVGDRNEKLFFGSGTQLSVL.

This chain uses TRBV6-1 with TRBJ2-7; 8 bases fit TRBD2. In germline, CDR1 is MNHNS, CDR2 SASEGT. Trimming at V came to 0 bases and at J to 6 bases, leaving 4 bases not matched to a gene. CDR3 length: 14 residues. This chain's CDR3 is CASSEAPGGGEQYF. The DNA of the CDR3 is TGTGCCAGCAGTGAAGCGCCGGGAGGGGGCGAGCAGTACTTC.

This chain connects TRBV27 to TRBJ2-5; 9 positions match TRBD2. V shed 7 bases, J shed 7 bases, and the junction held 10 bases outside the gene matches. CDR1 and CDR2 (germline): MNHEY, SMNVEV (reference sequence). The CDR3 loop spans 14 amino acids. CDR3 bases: TGTGCCAGCAAGAGACTAGCGGCGCCCAGGACCCAGTACTTC. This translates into CASKRLAAPRTQYF.